The subject of this entry is one T cell receptor (beta chain). The antigen remains unidentified. The sample comes from a study of cytomegalovirus exposure and HLA in healthy donors. Study outcomes and limitations: Among donors in an Asian-associated ancestry cluster, a later analysis reportedly found fewer N-insertions than the roughly 680-donor mean.

Nominal health characterized the donors when sampled, though unrecorded immune exposures were likely. In germline, CDR1 is SGHVS, CDR2 FQNEAQ. This CDR3 comprises 14 residues. The V and J ends lost 8 bases and 6 bases respectively, with 19 bases between them. Amplification used 60 Vbeta primers and 13 Jbeta primers. Assay used: immunoSEQ multiplex PCR; TCRdb lists only in-frame clones, some missing. The sample yields 150,000 to 200,000 clones, about 80% seen once. The chain has TRBV7-8 and TRBJ1-2, with a possible D match to TRBD1 (5 bases). Input material: PBMCs. The receptor was isolated from a middle-aged woman in good health and CMV-seronegative. The CDR3 sequence is CASAPPGLWNGYTF. CDR3 in DNA: TGTGCCAGCGCCCCACCGGGACTATGGAATGGCTACACCTTC. The full variable domain, with the rest looked up from reference TRBV7-8 and TRBJ1-2, is GAGVSQSPRYKVAKRGQDVALRCDPISGHVSLFWYQQALGQGPEFLTYFQNEAQLDKSGLPSDRFFAERPEGSVSTLKIQRTQQEDSAVYLCASAPPGLWNGYTFGSGTRLTVV.